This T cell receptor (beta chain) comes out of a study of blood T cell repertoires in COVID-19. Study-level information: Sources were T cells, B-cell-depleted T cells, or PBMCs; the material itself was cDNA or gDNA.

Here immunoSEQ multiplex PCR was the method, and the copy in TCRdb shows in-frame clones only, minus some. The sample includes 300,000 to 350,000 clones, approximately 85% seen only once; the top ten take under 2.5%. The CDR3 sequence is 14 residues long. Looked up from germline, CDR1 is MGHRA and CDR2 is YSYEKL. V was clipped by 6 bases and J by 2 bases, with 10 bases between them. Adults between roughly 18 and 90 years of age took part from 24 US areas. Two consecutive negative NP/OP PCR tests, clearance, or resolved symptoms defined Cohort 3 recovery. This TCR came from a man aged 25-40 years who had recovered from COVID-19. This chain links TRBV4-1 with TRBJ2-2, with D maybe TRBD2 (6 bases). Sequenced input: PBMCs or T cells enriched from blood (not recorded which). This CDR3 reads CASSPGLNTGELFF. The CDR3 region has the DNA TGCGCCAGCAGTCCGGGACTCAACACCGGGGAGCTGTTTTTT.